The rows below give T cell receptor beta chains drawn from one sample of a study of PD-1 blockade in classical Hodgkin lymphoma. TCRdb keeps only in-frame clones here, not all; method: immunoSEQ multiplex PCR. Of over 85,000 clones in the sample, 85% to 95% were seen once. Sequenced material: peripheral blood mononuclear cells (PBMCs), taken before the fourth cycle of nivolumab. The receptor set was obtained from a human donor with classical Hodgkin lymphoma. Both conserved end residues are part of each CDR3. Each record gives: D gene, V gene, J gene, clone size, CDR3 protein, CDR3 DNA. The D gene is left open where the match is weak. The size field is filled for only some rows; it gives once, few, many or a size class.

D gene: NA; V gene: TRBV6-4; J gene: TRBJ1-1; clone size: NA; CDR3 protein: CASSAQEAGNTEAFF; CDR3 DNA: TGTGCCAGCAGTGCCCAGGAGGCGGGGAACACTGAAGCTTTCTTT
D gene: TRBD2; V gene: TRBV11-2; J gene: TRBJ2-1; clone size: once; CDR3 protein: CASSSPPAGPYNEQFF; CDR3 DNA: TGTGCCAGCAGCTCCCCCCCAGCGGGGCCTTACAATGAGCAGTTCTTC
D gene: NA; V gene: TRBV15; J gene: TRBJ2-5; clone size: NA; CDR3 protein: CATSRDRVQETQYF; CDR3 DNA: TGTGCCACCAGCAGAGATCGGGTCCAAGAGACCCAGTACTTC
D gene: TRBD2; V gene: TRBV4-1; J gene: TRBJ2-1; clone size: NA; CDR3 protein: CASSQDIRARTSGSLRYNEQFF; CDR3 DNA: TGCGCCAGCAGCCAAGACATCCGGGCCAGAACTAGCGGGAGTTTGAGATACAATGAGCAGTTCTTC
D gene: NA; V gene: TRBV19; J gene: TRBJ2-5; clone size: NA; CDR3 protein: CASSISIEETQYF; CDR3 DNA: TGTGCCAGTAGTATATCGATAGAAGAGACCCAGTACTTC
D gene: TRBD2; V gene: TRBV7-3; J gene: TRBJ2-1; clone size: NA; CDR3 protein: CASSTGLAGWNEQFF; CDR3 DNA: TGTGCCAGCAGCACCGGACTAGCGGGATGGAATGAGCAGTTCTTC
D gene: TRBD2; V gene: TRBV10-1; J gene: TRBJ2-2; clone size: NA; CDR3 protein: CASSPTGGLAYGELFF; CDR3 DNA: TGCGCCAGCAGCCCCACCGGAGGACTAGCTTACGGGGAGCTGTTTTTT
D gene: NA; V gene: TRBV4-1; J gene: TRBJ1-1; clone size: NA; CDR3 protein: CASSQEAADMNTEAFF; CDR3 DNA: TGCGCCAGCAGCCAAGAGGCTGCAGATATGAACACTGAAGCTTTCTTT
D gene: NA; V gene: TRBV11-2; J gene: TRBJ2-5; clone size: NA; CDR3 protein: CASSLGQKETQYF; CDR3 DNA: TGTGCCAGCAGCTTAGGACAGAAAGAGACCCAGTACTTC
D gene: TRBD2; V gene: TRBV18; J gene: TRBJ2-5; clone size: once; CDR3 protein: CASSRSGSPETQYF; CDR3 DNA: TGTGCCAGCTCACGTAGCGGGAGTCCAGAGACCCAGTACTTC
D gene: NA; V gene: TRBV25-1; J gene: TRBJ2-7; clone size: NA; CDR3 protein: CASKDGTSSYEQYF; CDR3 DNA: TGTGCCAGCAAGGACGGAACGAGCTCCTACGAGCAGTACTTC
D gene: TRBD1; V gene: TRBV15; J gene: TRBJ2-5; clone size: NA; CDR3 protein: CATSPLGQQQETQYF; CDR3 DNA: TGTGCCACCTCTCCTTTGGGACAGCAACAAGAGACCCAGTACTTC
D gene: TRBD1; V gene: TRBV9; J gene: TRBJ1-3; clone size: NA; CDR3 protein: CASSAAGGTGNTIYF; CDR3 DNA: TGTGCCAGCAGTGCCGCAGGGGGTACTGGAAACACCATATATTTT
D gene: NA; V gene: TRBV6-6; J gene: TRBJ1-4; clone size: NA; CDR3 protein: CASRTSGGRSNEKLFF; CDR3 DNA: TGTGCCAGCAGGACCAGCGGGGGGAGGTCTAATGAAAAACTGTTTTTT
D gene: NA; V gene: TRBV18; J gene: TRBJ1-4; clone size: once; CDR3 protein: CASSPDTNEKLFF; CDR3 DNA: TGTGCCAGCTCACCGGACACTAATGAAAAACTGTTTTTT
D gene: TRBD2; V gene: TRBV28; J gene: TRBJ2-1; clone size: NA; CDR3 protein: CAINLGIAGGRFNEQFF; CDR3 DNA: TGTGCCATCAACCTCGGGATAGCGGGAGGGCGTTTTAATGAGCAGTTCTTC
D gene: TRBD2; V gene: TRBV9; J gene: TRBJ2-1; clone size: once; CDR3 protein: CASSVAPSLREMRNEQFF; CDR3 DNA: TGTGCCAGCAGCGTAGCCCCCTCGTTGCGGGAGATGAGAAATGAGCAGTTCTTC
D gene: NA; V gene: TRBV4-1; J gene: TRBJ2-3; clone size: NA; CDR3 protein: CASSPTGLVGDTQYF; CDR3 DNA: TGCGCCAGCAGCCCGACAGGCCTCGTGGGAGATACGCAGTATTTT
D gene: TRBD2; V gene: TRBV5-6; J gene: TRBJ2-1; clone size: NA; CDR3 protein: CASSFGGRASEQFF; CDR3 DNA: TGTGCCAGCAGCTTCGGCGGGAGGGCCTCAGAGCAGTTCTTC
D gene: NA; V gene: TRBV19; J gene: TRBJ2-7; clone size: NA; CDR3 protein: CASSVADTSYEQYF; CDR3 DNA: TGTGCCAGTAGTGTCGCGGATACCTCCTACGAGCAGTACTTC
D gene: TRBD1; V gene: TRBV2; J gene: TRBJ1-2; clone size: NA; CDR3 protein: CASSEVGQGGGYTF; CDR3 DNA: TGTGCCAGCAGTGAAGTGGGGCAGGGGGGAGGCTACACCTTC
D gene: NA; V gene: TRBV6-1; J gene: TRBJ1-5; clone size: NA; CDR3 protein: CASSEVAMRQPQHF; CDR3 DNA: TGTGCCAGCAGTGAAGTGGCCATGAGACAGCCCCAGCATTTT
D gene: TRBD1; V gene: TRBV2; J gene: TRBJ2-7; clone size: NA; CDR3 protein: CASSEVAGGYEQYF; CDR3 DNA: TGTGCCAGCAGTGAGGTGGCAGGGGGCTACGAGCAGTACTTC
D gene: NA; V gene: TRBV30; J gene: TRBJ2-2; clone size: NA; CDR3 protein: CAWSVVLAELFF; CDR3 DNA: TGTGCCTGGAGTGTAGTGCTGGCGGAGCTGTTTTTT